These 3 T cell receptor beta chains came from one sample sequenced in a study of blood T cell repertoires in COVID-19. Some clones are missing from TCRdb's copy, which holds only in-frame ones; the method was immunoSEQ multiplex PCR. The sample records 300,000 to 400,000 clones, about 89% being singletons. Input material: peripheral blood. These receptors came from a woman aged 55 to 70 with COVID-19, enrolled during active disease.

V is TRBV4-1 and J is TRBJ1-2; tentatively, D is TRBD1 (6 bases). Germline lookup yields CDR1 MGHRA and CDR2 YSYEKL. The CDR3 length is 13 residues. Trimming shortened V by 4 bases and J by 7 bases, and 13 bases separated the two germline ends. CDR3 in amino acids: CASSLDRTPGYTF. In DNA, the CDR3 is TGCGCCAGCAGCCTTGACAGGACTCCTGGCTACACCTTC.

This sequence joins TRBV19 and TRBJ2-2; TRBD1 matches 10 bases. V lost 4 bases, J lost 5 bases, and 10 bases stayed unmatched. CDR3 length: 17 amino acids. Germline V gene lookup returns CDR1 LNHDA and CDR2 SQIVND (reference sequence). The DNA for the CDR3 is TGTGCCAGTAGTACCCCGGACAGGGGGATTTGGACCGGGGAGCTGTTTTTT. It is translated as CASSTPDRGIWTGELFF.

The gene calls are TRBV6-6 and TRBJ2-7, with 7 bases identical to TRBD1. V was pared by 6 bases and J by 4 bases, with 9 bases of the junction left unmatched. Germline values: CDR1 MNHNY, CDR2 SVGAGI (reference sequence). The CDR3 has 14 amino acids. The CDR3 DNA reads TGTGCCAGCAGGCCCGGGACAGCTAATTACGAGCAGTACTTC. It specifies CASRPGTANYEQYF.